This T cell receptor (beta chain) was captured by sequencing in a study of cytomegalovirus exposure and HLA in healthy donors. This PCR relied on a set of 60 Vbeta primers and 13 Jbeta primers. This table comes from immunoSEQ multiplex PCR, and its TCRdb copy is limited to in-frame clones, with some not included. Its listing shows under 70,000 clones. This CDR3 contains 15 residues. V was clipped by 0 bases and J by 2 bases, with 8 bases between them. CDR1 and CDR2 (germline): LGHNA, YNFKEQ. The sequenced material came from PBMCs. The receptor's source is a man aged 50-59 years in good health and CMV-seropositive. The V and J genes are TRBV4-2 and TRBJ1-5; D gene unclear. In DNA form, the CDR3 reads TGTGCCAGCAGCCAAGAACTGGGCGGCAATCAGCCCCAGCATTTT. This gives the protein CASSQELGGNQPQHF.